These 8 T cell receptor beta chains were all obtained from the same sample, sequenced in a study of T cell changes during pregnancy in multiple sclerosis. Sequenced by immunoSEQ multiplex PCR; TCRdb stores in-frame clones only, minus some. Of 80,000 to 100,000 clones in the sample, approximately 92% were seen once. The sequencing used peripheral blood, collected in the first trimester of pregnancy. These receptors came from a female donor with multiple sclerosis, enrolled in a pregnancy study.

The chain is built from TRBV13 and TRBJ2-7; 9 bases are a match to TRBD2. This CDR3 contains 19 residues. With V trimmed by 4 bases and J by 1 base, 17 bases remained unmatched. Germline loops: CDR1 PRHDT, CDR2 FYEKMQ (reference sequence). Here the CDR3 DNA reads TGTGCCAGCAGCTCGGACCTAGCGGGGCTCGGTCCGGGATCCTACGAGCAGTACTTC. Translation gives CASSSDLAGLGPGSYEQYF.

Here the CDR3 DNA reads TGCAGCGTTGAGCCTAGCGGTATAGCCGATACGCAGTATTTT. Translation gives CSVEPSGIADTQYF. The chain has TRBV29-1 and TRBJ2-3; 7 nucleotides line up with TRBD2. Losses at the gene ends were 3 bases for V and 6 bases for J; bases not matched to a gene: 9. CDR1 SQVTM and CDR2 ANQGSEA come from the germline V gene. The length of the CDR3 is 14 residues.

This clone is a singleton in its sample. The CDR3 DNA follows: TGTGCCAGCTGCCTAGGGGGCAGGGTGGGAGAGACCCAGTACTTC. This encodes CASCLGGRVGETQYF. The rearrangement joins TRBV2 to TRBJ2-5; the match to TRBD1 covers 7 bases. This CDR3 is 15 amino acids long. The germline gives CDR1 SNHLY, CDR2 FYNNEI. After removal of 8 bases from V and 4 bases from J, the junction contained 13 bases not matched to a gene.

V usage is TRBV25-1 and J usage is TRBJ1-2, with a possible D match to TRBD1 (5 bases). The CDR3 spans 11 residues. V was shortened by 6 bases and J by 7 bases, with 9 bases between the two germline ends. Per the germline V gene, CDR1 is MGHDK and CDR2 is SYGVNS. The DNA for the CDR3 is TGTGCCAGCAGCAGGGCCAGTGGCTACACCTTC. The encoded protein is CASSRASGYTF.

The chain uses TRBV30 and TRBJ2-3, with 7 bases that match TRBD2. Germline V lookup: CDR1 GTSNPN, CDR2 SVGIG (reference sequence). V trimming: 0 bases; J trimming: 0 bases; junction bases outside the gene matches: 9. The CDR3 runs to 17 residues. The CDR3 protein is CAWSVPWDYLSTDTQYF. The CDR3 DNA is TGTGCCTGGAGTGTACCCTGGGACTACCTAAGCACAGATACGCAGTATTTT.

This sequence joins TRBV6-1 and TRBJ2-1; tentatively, D is TRBD2 (5 bases). Deletions cut 8 bases from V and 7 bases from J, with 18 bases between. The CDR3 is 14 residues long. CDR1 is MNHNS, CDR2 SASEGT, per germline. This CDR3 is CASLPGVAGNEQFF. The CDR3 nucleotides are TGTGCCAGCCTCCCCGGGGTTGCAGGAAATGAGCAGTTCTTC.

The chain employs TRBV28 and TRBJ2-2, with TRBD1 as a possible D gene (6 bases). The CDR3 totals 14 residues. V lost 8 bases and J lost 1, with 11 bases in between. Germline values: CDR1 MDHEN, CDR2 SYDVKM. The CDR3 protein is CASQGTVNTGELFF. Here the CDR3 DNA reads TGTGCCAGCCAGGGGACGGTGAACACCGGGGAGCTGTTTTTT.

This chain connects TRBV9 to TRBJ1-2; D unresolved. This CDR3 has 15 amino acids. V was cut by 4 bases and J by 0 bases, with 13 bases left in between. CDR1 is SGDLS, CDR2 YYNGEE, per germline. Here the CDR3 reads CASSLGEDANYGYTF. DNA for the CDR3: TGTGCCAGCAGCCTCGGCGAGGATGCTAACTATGGCTACACCTTC.